A single sample is the source of the 15 T cell receptor beta chains below, sequenced in a study of PD-1 blockade in classical Hodgkin lymphoma. Assay: immunoSEQ multiplex PCR; the TCRdb copy retains only in-frame clones and omits some. The sample lists under 30,000 clones; about 88% were seen once. Time point defined: cycle 4 day 1 (C4D1), after 6 weeks of nivolumab. After autologous stem cell transplantation all patients relapsed, and prior brentuximab vedotin exposure differed between cohorts. Negative selection with magnetic separation was used to purify CD4+ T cells from thawed PBMCs. This specimen was CD4+ T cells from blood, taken before the fourth cycle of nivolumab. These receptors all come from a human donor with classical Hodgkin lymphoma.

The rearrangement links TRBV28 to TRBJ1-2; 8 positions match TRBD1. Germline values: CDR1 MDHEN, CDR2 SYDVKM. The J segment lost 0 bases and the V segment lost 4 bases, leaving 4 bases of the junction unmatched. This CDR3 comprises 15 residues. CDR3 loop: CASSYPTGANYGYTF. CDR3 in DNA: TGTGCCAGCAGTTACCCGACAGGGGCTAACTATGGCTACACCTTC.

The chain is built from TRBV27 and TRBJ2-7; D is ambiguous. The CDR3 extends over 13 amino acids. V gave up 10 bases and J gave up 2 bases, with 15 bases separating them. Germline CDR1 is MNHEY and CDR2 is SMNVEV (reference sequence). The CDR3 DNA follows: TGTGCCACCCAAGGTGGCTTCCCCTACGAGCAGTACTTC. Protein sequence: CATQGGFPYEQYF.

The chain recombines TRBV5-4 with TRBJ2-3; no clear D. Per germline, CDR1 SGHNT and CDR2 YYREEE (reference sequence). The CDR3 runs to 15 residues. Trimming left V 0 bases short and J 2 bases short, with 10 bases between. In DNA form, the CDR3 reads TGTGCCAGCAGCTTGGATGTGGTCTCCACAGATACGCAGTATTTT. Translating it yields CASSLDVVSTDTQYF.

The chain recombines TRBV7-6 with TRBJ2-3, with 7 bases matching TRBD1. Germline lookup yields CDR1 SGHVS and CDR2 FNYEAQ. This CDR3 is 17 amino acids long. The trim removed 0 bases at V and 2 bases at J, leaving 8 bases unmatched. The CDR3 DNA follows: TGTGCCAGCAGCTTAGCAATCCGGGACAGAAACACAGATACGCAGTATTTT. Its translation: CASSLAIRDRNTDTQYF.

The V gene is TRBV5-1, the J gene TRBJ2-7, with 7 bases identical to TRBD2. Germline CDR1 and CDR2: SGHRS and YFSETQ. The CDR3 totals 14 residues. V was pared by 3 bases and J by 5 bases, with 8 bases of the junction left unmatched. The CDR3, as DNA: TGCGCCAGCAGCTCGGGAGGCTGGGTGGACGAGCAGTACTTC. It codes for CASSSGGWVDEQYF.

The chain links TRBV19 to TRBJ2-3, with 9 bases fitting TRBD2. Germline V lookup: CDR1 LNHDA, CDR2 SQIVND (reference sequence). CDR3 length equals 15 residues. The J segment lost 1 base and the V segment lost 2 bases, leaving 1 base of the junction unmatched. CDR3: CASSIIAGGTDTQYF. In nucleotides, the CDR3 is TGTGCCAGTAGTATAATAGCGGGGGGCACAGATACGCAGTATTTT.

The chain employs TRBV4-1 and TRBJ2-1; D possibly matches TRBD1 or TRBD2 (5 bases each). CDR1 and CDR2 from the germline V gene are MGHRA and YSYEKL. V was pared by 4 bases and J by 4 bases, with 17 bases between. The CDR3 totals 16 residues. The CDR3 reads CASSPRDPSPYNEQFF. The CDR3 DNA reads TGCGCCAGCAGCCCCCGGGACCCCTCTCCTTACAATGAGCAGTTCTTC.

The chain has TRBV19 and TRBJ2-1, with D tentatively TRBD2 (5 bases). This CDR3 has 15 amino acids. V shed 3 bases and J shed 3 bases, with 12 bases lying between them. Germline V gene lookup returns CDR1 LNHDA and CDR2 SQIVND (reference sequence). DNA of the CDR3: TGTGCCAGTAGTATTAGGAGGACGGTCTACAATGAGCAGTTCTTC. This translates into CASSIRRTVYNEQFF.

This chain links TRBV6-5 with TRBJ2-7; D remains unclear. Trimming took off 6 bases at V and 0 bases at J, with 12 bases between the two ends. CDR3 length: 14 residues. Germline CDR1 reads MNHEY; CDR2 reads SVGAGI. DNA of the CDR3: TGTGCCAGCAGCCTCCTTCGCGGCTCCTACGAGCAGTACTTC. Residues: CASSLLRGSYEQYF.

The genes are TRBV28 and TRBJ1-2; the match to TRBD1 covers 7 bases. The CDR3 runs 16 residues. Losses at the gene ends were 5 bases for V and 5 bases for J; bases not matched to a gene: 14. The germline V gene has CDR1 MDHEN and CDR2 SYDVKM. CDR3: CASSQPGAGGVYGYTF. The DNA for the CDR3 is TGTGCCAGCAGTCAACCCGGGGCAGGGGGGGTTTATGGCTACACCTTC.

The J gene is TRBJ2-1, the V gene TRBV18; D is tentatively TRBD1 or TRBD2 (5 bases each). CDR1 KGHSH and CDR2 LQKENI come from the germline V gene. V lost 6 bases to trimming and J lost 4 bases, with 13 bases between them. This CDR3 contains 14 residues. CDR3 in amino acids: CASSLRGPYNEQFF. In DNA, the CDR3 is TGTGCCAGCTCCCTTAGGGGACCATACAATGAGCAGTTCTTC.

The chain links TRBV27 to TRBJ2-1; 8 bases agree with TRBD1. The CDR3 spans 14 residues. Per the germline V gene, CDR1 is MNHEY and CDR2 is SMNVEV (reference sequence). J lost 4 bases, V lost 4 bases, and 3 bases had no gene match. The CDR3 here is CASSWGTGYNEQFF. CDR3 DNA: TGTGCCAGCAGTTGGGGGACAGGTTACAATGAGCAGTTCTTC.

The chain is built from TRBV18 and TRBJ1-5; D is ambiguous. This CDR3 region has 13 residues. Trimming removed 2 bases at V and 4 bases at J, with 6 bases between. Germline assignment: CDR1 KGHSH and CDR2 LQKENI. DNA for the CDR3: TGTGCCAGCTCACCAATAGGGAATCAGCCCCAGCATTTT. Translated, it gives CASSPIGNQPQHF.

V usage is TRBV30 and J usage is TRBJ1-4; TRBD1 is a possible D gene (5 bases). Germline V CDR1 and CDR2: GTSNPN, SVGIG (reference sequence). V was pared by 0 bases and J by 5 bases, with 16 bases between. The CDR3 contains 16 residues. The DNA of the CDR3 is TGTGCCTGGAGTGTACAAAAGGGGATTCCGAATGAAAAACTGTTTTTT. Translating it yields CAWSVQKGIPNEKLFF.

DNA of the CDR3: TGCAGTGCTCGACTGAGGAATGAGCAGTTCTTC. As protein: CSARLRNEQFF. The V and J genes are TRBV20-1 and TRBJ2-1; D ambiguous. Germline CDR1 is DFQATT and CDR2 is SNEGSKA (reference sequence). The CDR3 has 11 residues. Trimming removed 5 bases from V and 7 bases from J, with 9 bases in between.